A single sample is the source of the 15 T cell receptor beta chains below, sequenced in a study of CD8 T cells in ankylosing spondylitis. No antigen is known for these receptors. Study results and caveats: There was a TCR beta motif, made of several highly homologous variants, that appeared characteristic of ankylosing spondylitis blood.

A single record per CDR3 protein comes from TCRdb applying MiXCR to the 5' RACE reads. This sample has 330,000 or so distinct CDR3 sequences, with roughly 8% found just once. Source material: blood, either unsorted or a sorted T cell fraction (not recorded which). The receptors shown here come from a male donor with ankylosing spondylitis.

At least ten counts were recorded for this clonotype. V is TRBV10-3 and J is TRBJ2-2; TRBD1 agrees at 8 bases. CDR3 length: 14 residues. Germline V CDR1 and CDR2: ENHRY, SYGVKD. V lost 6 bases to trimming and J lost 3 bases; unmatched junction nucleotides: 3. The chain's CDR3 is CAIRTGADTGELFF. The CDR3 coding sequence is TGTGCCATCAGGACAGGGGCGGACACCGGGGAGCTGTTTTTT.

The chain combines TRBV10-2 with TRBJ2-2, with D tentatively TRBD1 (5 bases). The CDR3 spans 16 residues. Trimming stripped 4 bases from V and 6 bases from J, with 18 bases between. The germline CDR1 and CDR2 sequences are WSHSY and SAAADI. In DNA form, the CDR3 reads TGCGCCAGCAGTGGAAGGACATTAGCCTTCGCCGGGGAGCTGTTTTTT. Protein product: CASSGRTLAFAGELFF.

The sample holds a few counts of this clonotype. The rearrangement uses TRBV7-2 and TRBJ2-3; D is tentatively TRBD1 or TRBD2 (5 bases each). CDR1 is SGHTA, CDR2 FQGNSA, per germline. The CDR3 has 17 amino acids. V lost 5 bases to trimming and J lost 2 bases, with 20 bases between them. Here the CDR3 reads CASSTLAGGEYTDTQYF. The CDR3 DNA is TGTGCCAGCAGCACCCTTGCTGGGGGAGAGTACACAGATACGCAGTATTTT.

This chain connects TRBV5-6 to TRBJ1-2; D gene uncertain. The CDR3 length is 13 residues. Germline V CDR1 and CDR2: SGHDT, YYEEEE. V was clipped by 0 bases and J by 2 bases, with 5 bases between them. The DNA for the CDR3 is TGTGCCAGCAGCTTGGTCGCAAACTATGGCTACACCTTC. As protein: CASSLVANYGYTF.

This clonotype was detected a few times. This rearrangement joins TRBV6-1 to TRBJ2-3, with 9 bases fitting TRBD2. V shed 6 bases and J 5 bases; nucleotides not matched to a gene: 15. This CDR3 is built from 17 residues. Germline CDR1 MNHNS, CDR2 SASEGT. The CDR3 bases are TGTGCCAGCAGCGCCACCGGAGTAGCGGGAGAGGTAGATACGCAGTATTTT. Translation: CASSATGVAGEVDTQYF.

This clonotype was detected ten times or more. CDR3 DNA sequence: TGTGCCACTTCTCCCGGAGCTGGGGCCAACGTCCTGACTTTC. It translates to CATSPGAGANVLTF. The gene calls are TRBV15 and TRBJ2-6; D is uncertain. The CDR3 covers 14 residues. CDR1 is LNHNV, CDR2 YYDKDF, per germline (reference sequence). Between the trimmed V and J ends, which lost 9 bases and 2 bases, there was a span of 11 bases.

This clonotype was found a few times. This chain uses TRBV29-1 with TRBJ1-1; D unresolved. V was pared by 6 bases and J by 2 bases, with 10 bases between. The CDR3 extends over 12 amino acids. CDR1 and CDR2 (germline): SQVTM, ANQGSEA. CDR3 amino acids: CSVRTFNTEAFF. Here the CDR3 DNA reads TGCAGCGTACGGACCTTCAACACTGAAGCTTTCTTT.

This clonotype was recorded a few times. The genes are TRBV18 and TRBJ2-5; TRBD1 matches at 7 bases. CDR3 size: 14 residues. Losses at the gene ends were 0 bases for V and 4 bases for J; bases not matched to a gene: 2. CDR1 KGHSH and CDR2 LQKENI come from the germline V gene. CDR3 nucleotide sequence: TGTGCCAGCTCACCACCGGACAGGAGAGAGACCCAGTACTTC. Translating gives CASSPPDRRETQYF.

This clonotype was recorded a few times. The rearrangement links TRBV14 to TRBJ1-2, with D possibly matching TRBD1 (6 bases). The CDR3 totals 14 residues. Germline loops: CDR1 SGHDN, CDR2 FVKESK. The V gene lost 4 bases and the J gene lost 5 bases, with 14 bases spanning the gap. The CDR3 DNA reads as TGTGCCAGCAGCCCCGGAGGGGGTTGGTATGGCTACACCTTC. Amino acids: CASSPGGGWYGYTF.

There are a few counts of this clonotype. The CDR3, as DNA: TGTGCCAGCAGTTACCGGGAACCAGAGACCCAGTACTTC. It encodes CASSYREPETQYF. This chain uses TRBV6-6 with TRBJ2-5; D perhaps matches TRBD2 (5 bases). CDR3 length: 13 amino acids. Germline V gives CDR1 MNHNY, CDR2 SVGAGI (reference sequence). The V and J ends lost 2 bases and 4 bases respectively, with 8 bases between them.

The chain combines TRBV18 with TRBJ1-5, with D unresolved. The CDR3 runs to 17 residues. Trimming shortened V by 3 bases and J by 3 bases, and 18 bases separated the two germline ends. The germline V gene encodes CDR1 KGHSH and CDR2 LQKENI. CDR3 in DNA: TGTGCCAGCTCACCCAATACAATGAGGCAGGTCAATCAGCCCCAGCATTTT. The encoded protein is CASSPNTMRQVNQPQHF.

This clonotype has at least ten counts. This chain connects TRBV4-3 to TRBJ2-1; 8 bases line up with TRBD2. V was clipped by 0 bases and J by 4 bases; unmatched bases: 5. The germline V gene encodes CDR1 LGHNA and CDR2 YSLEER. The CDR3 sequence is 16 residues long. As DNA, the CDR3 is TGCGCCAGCAGCCAAGATCAGGGACTAGGGTACAATGAGCAGTTCTTC. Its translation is CASSQDQGLGYNEQFF.

The CDR3 DNA is TGCAGTGCTAGCCCCCGAGTAGCGGGGAGGACAGATACGCAGTATTTT. Its protein product is CSASPRVAGRTDTQYF. The genes are TRBV20-1 and TRBJ2-3, with 8 bases matching TRBD2. The germline CDR1 and CDR2 sequences are DFQATT and SNEGSKA (reference sequence). This CDR3 is 16 amino acids long. J lost 3 bases, V lost 3 bases, and 11 bases had no gene match.

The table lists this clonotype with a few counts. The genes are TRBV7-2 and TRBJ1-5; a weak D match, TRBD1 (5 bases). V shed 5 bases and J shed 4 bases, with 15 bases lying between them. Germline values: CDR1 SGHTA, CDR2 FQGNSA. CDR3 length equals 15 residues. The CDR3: CASSPSIQGNQPQHF. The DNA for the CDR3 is TGTGCCAGCAGCCCTTCAATCCAGGGAAATCAGCCCCAGCATTTT.

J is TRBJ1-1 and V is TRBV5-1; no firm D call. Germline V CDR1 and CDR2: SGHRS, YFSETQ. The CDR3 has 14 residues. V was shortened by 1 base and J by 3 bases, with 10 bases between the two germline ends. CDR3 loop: CASSLRDLDTEAFF. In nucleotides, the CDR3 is TGCGCCAGCAGCTTGCGGGATTTGGACACTGAAGCTTTCTTT. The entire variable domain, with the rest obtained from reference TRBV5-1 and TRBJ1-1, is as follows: KAGVTQTPRYLIKTRGQQVTLSCSPISGHRSVSWYQQTPGQGLQFLFEYFSETQRNKGNFPGRFSGRQFSNSRSEMNVSTLELGDSALYLCASSLRDLDTEAFFGQGTRLTVV.